Given below is one T cell receptor (beta chain) in context. Its antigen is as yet unknown. Germline V CDR1 and CDR2: SGHVS, FNYEAQ. This CDR3 comprises 13 residues. Trimming left V 5 bases short and J 12 bases short, with 17 bases between. The data stem from a study of cytomegalovirus exposure and HLA in healthy donors. General study findings and limits: Being productive about 87% or about 30% of the time was typical of most TCR beta V segments in an earlier analysis. High specificity and sensitivity for cytomegalovirus status were reported for the classifier.

Both 60 Vbeta primers and 13 Jbeta primers went into the PCR. Per the authors' pipeline: Later work found roughly 80 million unique TCR beta chains, with approximately 12 million shared. Sequencing used immunoSEQ multiplex PCR; TCRdb keeps in-frame clones, though not all of them. The V and J calls and clone size are taken from that table; D and trimming were inferred from the DNA. The sample carries 150,000 to 200,000 clones, about three quarters recorded once. The sample consisted of PBMCs. The chain carries TRBV7-6 and TRBJ2-1, with D perhaps TRBD2 (6 bases). The TCR sequence derives from a woman between 40 and 50 years old in good health and CMV-seropositive. CDR3 amino acids: CASSTLGGRGQFF. CDR3 in DNA: TGTGCCAGCAGCACACTAGGAGGGCGCGGGCAGTTCTTC.